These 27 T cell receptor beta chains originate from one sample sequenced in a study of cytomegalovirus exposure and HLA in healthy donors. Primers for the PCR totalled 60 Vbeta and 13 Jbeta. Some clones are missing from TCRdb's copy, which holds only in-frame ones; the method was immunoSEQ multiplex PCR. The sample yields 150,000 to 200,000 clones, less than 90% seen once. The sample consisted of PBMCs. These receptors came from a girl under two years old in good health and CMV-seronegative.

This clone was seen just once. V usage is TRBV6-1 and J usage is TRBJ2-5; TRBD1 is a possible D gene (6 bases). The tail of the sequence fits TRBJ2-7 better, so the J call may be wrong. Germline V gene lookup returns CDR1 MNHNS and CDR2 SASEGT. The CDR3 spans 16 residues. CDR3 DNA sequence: TGTGCCAGCAGTGAACAGGGGTTTGGCAATTTTGACGAGCAGTACTTC. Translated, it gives CASSEQGFGNFDEQYF.

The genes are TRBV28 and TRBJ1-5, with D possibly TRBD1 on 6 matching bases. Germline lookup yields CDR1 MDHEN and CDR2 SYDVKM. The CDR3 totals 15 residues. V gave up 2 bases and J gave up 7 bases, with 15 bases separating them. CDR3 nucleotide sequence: TGTGCCAGCAGTTTAGTTGGGGGGGGCCGCCAGCCCCAGCATTTT. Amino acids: CASSLVGGGRQPQHF.

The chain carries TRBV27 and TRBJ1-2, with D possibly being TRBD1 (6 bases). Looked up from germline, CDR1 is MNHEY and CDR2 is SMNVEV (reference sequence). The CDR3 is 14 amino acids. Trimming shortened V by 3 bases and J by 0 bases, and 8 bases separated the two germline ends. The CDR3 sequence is CASSFTGTNYGYTF. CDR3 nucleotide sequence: TGTGCCAGCAGTTTCACAGGGACTAACTATGGCTACACCTTC.

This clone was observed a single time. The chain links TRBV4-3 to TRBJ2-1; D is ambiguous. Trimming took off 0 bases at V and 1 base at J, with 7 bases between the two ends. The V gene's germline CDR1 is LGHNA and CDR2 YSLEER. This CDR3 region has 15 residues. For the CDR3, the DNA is TGCGCCAGCAGCCAAGACCTAGTATCCTACAATGAGCAGTTCTTC. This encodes CASSQDLVSYNEQFF.

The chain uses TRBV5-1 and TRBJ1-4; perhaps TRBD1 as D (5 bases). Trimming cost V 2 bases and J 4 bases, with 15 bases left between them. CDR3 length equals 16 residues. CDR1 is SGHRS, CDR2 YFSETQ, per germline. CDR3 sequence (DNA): TGCGCCAGCAGCTTCAATGCAGTGGGGGGTAATGAAAAACTGTTTTTT. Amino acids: CASSFNAVGGNEKLFF.

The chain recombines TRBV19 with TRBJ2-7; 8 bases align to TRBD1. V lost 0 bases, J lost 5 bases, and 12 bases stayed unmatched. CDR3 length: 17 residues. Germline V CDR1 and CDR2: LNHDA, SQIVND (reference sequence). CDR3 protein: CASSIEAGTGPGHEQYF. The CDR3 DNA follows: TGTGCCAGTAGTATAGAGGCTGGGACAGGACCTGGACACGAGCAGTACTTC.

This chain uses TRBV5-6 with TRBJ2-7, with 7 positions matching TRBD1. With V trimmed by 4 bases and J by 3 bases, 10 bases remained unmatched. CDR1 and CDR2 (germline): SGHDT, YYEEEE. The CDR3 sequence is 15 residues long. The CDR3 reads CASSLRGDSDYEQYF. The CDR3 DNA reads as TGTGCCAGCAGCCTGAGAGGGGACAGCGACTACGAGCAGTACTTC.

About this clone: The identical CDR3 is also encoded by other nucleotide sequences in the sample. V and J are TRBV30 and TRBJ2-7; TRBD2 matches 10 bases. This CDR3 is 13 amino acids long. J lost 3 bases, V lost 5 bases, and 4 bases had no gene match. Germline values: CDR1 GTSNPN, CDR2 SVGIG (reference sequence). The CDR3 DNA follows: TGTGCCTGGGCCGGGACTAGCGTCTACGAGCAGTACTTC. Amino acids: CAWAGTSVYEQYF.

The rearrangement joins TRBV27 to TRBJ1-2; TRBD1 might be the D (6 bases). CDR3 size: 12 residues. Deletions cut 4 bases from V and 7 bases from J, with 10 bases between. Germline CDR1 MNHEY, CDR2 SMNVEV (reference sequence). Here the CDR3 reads CASSSPGAGYTF. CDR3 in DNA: TGTGCCAGCAGTTCGCCAGGGGCTGGCTACACCTTC.

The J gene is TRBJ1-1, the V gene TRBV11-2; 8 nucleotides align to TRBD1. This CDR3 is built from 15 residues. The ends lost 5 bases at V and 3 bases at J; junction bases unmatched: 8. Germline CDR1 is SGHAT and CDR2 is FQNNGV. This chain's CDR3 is CASSHPGQADTEAFF. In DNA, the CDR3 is TGTGCCAGCAGCCACCCGGGACAGGCGGACACTGAAGCTTTCTTT.

This chain's CDR3 is CASKDGLPNYEQYF. DNA for the CDR3: TGTGCCAGCAAAGATGGACTCCCAAACTACGAGCAGTACTTC. The chain combines TRBV2 with TRBJ2-7, with D possibly being TRBD2 (5 bases). CDR1 is SNHLY, CDR2 FYNNEI, per germline. The CDR3 is made up of 14 amino acids. Trimming removed 7 bases at V and 3 bases at J, with 16 bases between.

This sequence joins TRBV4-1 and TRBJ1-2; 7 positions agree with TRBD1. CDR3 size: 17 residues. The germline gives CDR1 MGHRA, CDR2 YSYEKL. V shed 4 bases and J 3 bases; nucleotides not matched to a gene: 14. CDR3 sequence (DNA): TGCGCCAGCAGCCCTAGGCTGGGGACAGTAGGGGACTATGGCTACACCTTC. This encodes CASSPRLGTVGDYGYTF.

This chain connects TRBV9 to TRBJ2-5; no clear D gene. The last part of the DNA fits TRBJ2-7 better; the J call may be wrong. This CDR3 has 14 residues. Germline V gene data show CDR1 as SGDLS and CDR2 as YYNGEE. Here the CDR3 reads CASSVYPSSYEQYF. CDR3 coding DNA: TGTGCCAGCAGCGTATACCCGAGCTCCTACGAGCAGTACTTC.

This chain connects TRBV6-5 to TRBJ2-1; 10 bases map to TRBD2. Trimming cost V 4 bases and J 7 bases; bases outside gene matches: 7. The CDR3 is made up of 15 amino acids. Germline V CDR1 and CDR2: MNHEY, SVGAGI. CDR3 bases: TGTGCCAGCAGTTTCACTAGCGGGAATAAAAATGAGCAGTTCTTC. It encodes CASSFTSGNKNEQFF.

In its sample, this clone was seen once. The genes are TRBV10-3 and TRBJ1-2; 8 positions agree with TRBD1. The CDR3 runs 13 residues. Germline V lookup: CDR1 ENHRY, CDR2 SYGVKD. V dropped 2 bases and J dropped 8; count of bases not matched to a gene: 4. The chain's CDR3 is CAISEQGAKGYTF. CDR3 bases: TGTGCCATCAGTGAGCAGGGGGCGAAAGGCTACACCTTC.

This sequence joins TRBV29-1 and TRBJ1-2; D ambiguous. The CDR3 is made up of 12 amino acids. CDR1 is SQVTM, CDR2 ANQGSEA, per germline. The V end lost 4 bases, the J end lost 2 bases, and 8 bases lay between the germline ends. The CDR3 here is CSVVGRNYGYTF. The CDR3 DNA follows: TGCAGCGTTGTTGGCAGAAACTATGGCTACACCTTC.

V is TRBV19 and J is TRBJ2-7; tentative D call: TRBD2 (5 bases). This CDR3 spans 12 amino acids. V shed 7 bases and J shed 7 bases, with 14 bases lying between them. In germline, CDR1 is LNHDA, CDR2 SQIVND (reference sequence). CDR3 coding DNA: TGTGCCAGTAACACAAAAACGGGAGAGCAGTACTTC. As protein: CASNTKTGEQYF.

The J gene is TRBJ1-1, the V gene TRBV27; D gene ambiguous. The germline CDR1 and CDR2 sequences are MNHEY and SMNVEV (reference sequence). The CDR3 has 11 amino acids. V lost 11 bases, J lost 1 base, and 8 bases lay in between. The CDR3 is CAGQQNTEAFF. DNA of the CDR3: TGTGCCGGCCAACAGAACACTGAAGCTTTCTTT.

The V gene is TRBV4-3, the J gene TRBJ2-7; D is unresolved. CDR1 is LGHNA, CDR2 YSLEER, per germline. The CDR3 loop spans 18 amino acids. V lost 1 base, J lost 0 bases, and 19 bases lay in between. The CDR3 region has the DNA TGCGCCAGCAGCCAAGTCAACCTCCTACAGTTCTCCTCCTACGAGCAGTACTTC. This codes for CASSQVNLLQFSSYEQYF.

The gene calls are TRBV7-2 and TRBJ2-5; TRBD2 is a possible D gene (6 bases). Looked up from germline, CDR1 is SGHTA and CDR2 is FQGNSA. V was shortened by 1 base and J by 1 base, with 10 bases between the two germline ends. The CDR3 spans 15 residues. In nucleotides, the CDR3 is TGTGCCAGCAGCTTAGGTAGCGGAAGCCAAGAGACCCAGTACTTC. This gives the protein CASSLGSGSQETQYF.

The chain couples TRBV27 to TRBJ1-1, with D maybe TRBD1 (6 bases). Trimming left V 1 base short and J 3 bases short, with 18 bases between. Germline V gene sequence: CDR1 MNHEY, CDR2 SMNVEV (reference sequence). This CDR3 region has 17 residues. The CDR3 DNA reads TGTGCCAGCAGTTTATATCGTTCGGGAGGGGGGGACACTGAAGCTTTCTTT. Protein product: CASSLYRSGGGDTEAFF.

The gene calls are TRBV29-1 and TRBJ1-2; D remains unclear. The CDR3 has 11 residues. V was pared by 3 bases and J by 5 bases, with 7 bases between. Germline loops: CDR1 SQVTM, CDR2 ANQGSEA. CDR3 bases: TGCAGCGTTGAGCAGGTTTATGGCTACACCTTC. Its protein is CSVEQVYGYTF.

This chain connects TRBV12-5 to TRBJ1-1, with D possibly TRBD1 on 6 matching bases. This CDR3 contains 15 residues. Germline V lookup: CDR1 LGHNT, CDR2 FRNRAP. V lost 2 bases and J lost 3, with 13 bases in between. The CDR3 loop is CASGLLTGTHTEAFF. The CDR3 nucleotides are TGTGCTAGTGGTTTGCTTACAGGGACACACACTGAAGCTTTCTTT.

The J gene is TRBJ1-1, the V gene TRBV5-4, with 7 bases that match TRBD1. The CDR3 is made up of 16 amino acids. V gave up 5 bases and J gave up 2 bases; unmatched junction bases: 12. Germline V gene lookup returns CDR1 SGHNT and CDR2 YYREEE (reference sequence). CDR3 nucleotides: TGTGCCAGCAGTTGGCGGAGTGGAGGGGGCAACACTGAAGCTTTCTTT. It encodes CASSWRSGGGNTEAFF.

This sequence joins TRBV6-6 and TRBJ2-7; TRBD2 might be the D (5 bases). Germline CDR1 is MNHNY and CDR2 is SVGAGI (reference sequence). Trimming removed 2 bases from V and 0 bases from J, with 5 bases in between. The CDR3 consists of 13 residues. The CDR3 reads CASSYTSSYEQYF. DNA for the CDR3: TGTGCCAGCAGTTACACTAGCTCCTACGAGCAGTACTTC.

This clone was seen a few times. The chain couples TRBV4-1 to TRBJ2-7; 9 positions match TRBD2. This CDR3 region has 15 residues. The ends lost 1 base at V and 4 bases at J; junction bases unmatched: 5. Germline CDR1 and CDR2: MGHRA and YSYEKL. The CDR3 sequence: CASSQVRGGGYEQYF. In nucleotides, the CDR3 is TGCGCCAGCAGCCAAGTGCGGGGGGGTGGGTACGAGCAGTACTTC.

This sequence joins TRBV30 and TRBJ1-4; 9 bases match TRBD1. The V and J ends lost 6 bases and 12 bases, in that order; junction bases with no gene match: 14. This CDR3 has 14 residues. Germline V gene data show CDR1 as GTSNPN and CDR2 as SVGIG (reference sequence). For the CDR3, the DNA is TGTGCCTGTAACCGCCGGGACAGGGTATCGGAACTGTTTTTT. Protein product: CACNRRDRVSELFF.